Below, 10 T cell receptor beta chains from the same sample are listed, as sequenced in a study of CD8 T cells in Susac syndrome. RNA amounts of roughly 0.45 to 1 ug underwent reverse transcription with random hexamers. One entry per CDR3 protein results from TCRdb running MiXCR on the immunoSEQ multiplex PCR reads. The sample records about 180,000 distinct CDR3 sequences, 94% being singletons. The sequenced sample consisted of CD4+ T cells from PBMCs. The receptor source for this set is a human donor with Susac syndrome.

The chain recombines TRBV13 with TRBJ2-5; D may be TRBD1 (5 bases). V lost 5 bases and J lost 4, with 17 bases in between. In germline, CDR1 is PRHDT, CDR2 FYEKMQ (reference sequence). This CDR3 has 15 amino acids. This chain's CDR3 is CASSRQTAARETQYF. In nucleotides, the CDR3 is TGTGCCAGCAGCCGACAGACGGCGGCGCGAGAGACCCAGTACTTC.

The chain employs TRBV9 and TRBJ2-2, with D perhaps matching TRBD1 or TRBD2 (5 bases each). The CDR3 extends over 15 amino acids. V was pared by 4 bases and J by 2 bases, with 12 bases between. CDR1 and CDR2 from the germline V gene are SGDLS and YYNGEE. For the CDR3, the DNA is TGTGCCAGCAGCCCTCGAGGGACCAACACCGGGGAGCTGTTTTTT. Its translation: CASSPRGTNTGELFF.

The chain carries TRBV12-3 or TRBV12-4 and TRBJ2-1; 8 bases fit TRBD2. Trimming at V came to 5 bases and at J to 8 bases, leaving 5 bases not matched to a gene. The CDR3 has 13 residues. The CDR3 spells CASSLGGAYEQFF. The CDR3 region has the DNA TGTGCCAGCAGTCTCGGGGGGGCCTATGAGCAGTTCTTC.

The chain recombines TRBV24-1 with TRBJ2-1, with D possibly being TRBD2 (6 bases). Germline values: CDR1 KGHDR, CDR2 SFDVKD. The CDR3 has 16 residues. V was clipped by 4 bases and J by 2 bases, with 14 bases between them. The CDR3 nucleotides are TGTGCCACCAGTGACGGTAGCGGAGGAACCTACAATGAGCAGTTCTTC. The encoded protein is CATSDGSGGTYNEQFF.

The table lists this clonotype with a count of one. The chain uses TRBV20-1 and TRBJ2-1; D tentatively fits TRBD1 or TRBD2 (5 bases each). The CDR3 is 15 residues long. Germline V lookup: CDR1 DFQATT, CDR2 SNEGSKA (reference sequence). V was shortened by 1 base and J by 3 bases, with 13 bases between the two germline ends. The CDR3 DNA is TGCAGTGCTAGAGGAGGGGCGGCGATCTACAATGAGCAGTTCTTC. This sequence encodes CSARGGAAIYNEQFF.

The count of this clonotype is one. For the CDR3, the DNA is TGTGCCAGCAGGAAGCCCGGGGGCGATACGCAGTATTTT. Protein product: CASRKPGGDTQYF. The chain joins TRBV6-5 to TRBJ2-3; the D call may be TRBD1 or TRBD2 (6 bases each). CDR1 is MNHEY, CDR2 SVGAGI, per germline. V lost 6 bases and J 6 bases, leaving 13 bases between the germline ends. There are 13 residues in the CDR3.

The chain carries TRBV24-1 and TRBJ2-1; D is possibly TRBD1 or TRBD2 (5 bases each). Germline assignment: CDR1 KGHDR and CDR2 SFDVKD. Trimming took 4 bases from V and 0 from J, leaving 12 bases between them. The CDR3 is 16 amino acids. As DNA, the CDR3 is TGTGCCACCAGTGACGGGGACCGAGGCTCCTACAATGAGCAGTTCTTC. As protein: CATSDGDRGSYNEQFF.

J is TRBJ1-2 and V is TRBV5-6; perhaps TRBD1 as D (5 bases). V was shortened by 4 bases and J by 5 bases, with 15 bases between the two germline ends. Germline CDR1 reads SGHDT; CDR2 reads YYEEEE. This CDR3 region has 14 residues. CDR3 bases: TGTGCCAGCAGCGCCCCTCACAGGCGGTATGGCTACACCTTC. Its translation is CASSAPHRRYGYTF.

The chain's CDR3 is CASSLGAGEETQYF. The CDR3 DNA reads TGTGCCAGCAGCTTGGGAGCCGGGGAAGAGACCCAGTACTTC. The chain employs TRBV5-4 and TRBJ2-5; D perhaps matches TRBD2 (5 bases). V was cut by 0 bases and J by 3 bases, with 9 bases left in between. The CDR3 runs to 14 residues. The V gene's germline CDR1 is SGHNT and CDR2 YYREEE (reference sequence).

The CDR3 nucleotides are TGTGCCAGCAATAAGCCGGGACAGGGGTATGGCTACACCTTC. As protein: CASNKPGQGYGYTF. This chain connects TRBV7-2 to TRBJ1-2; 10 bases are a match to TRBD1. Germline CDR1 is SGHTA and CDR2 is FQGNSA. V was pared by 7 bases and J by 5 bases, with 7 bases of the junction left unmatched. This CDR3 contains 14 residues.